This T cell receptor (beta chain) was sequenced during a study of OX40 agonist ivuxolimab in advanced cancers. The wider study: Patients were dosed with the agonistic anti-OX40 (CD134) antibody ivuxolimab. Age averaged about 66 years (range about 20 to 80), and more than 80% were male. Whole-study results and caveats: CD8+ T cells were the subset that, on average, had more expanded clones than CD4+. Among the lowest peripheral clonal expansion occurred in 0.1-3.0 mg/kg partial responders.

Worth noting for this clone: Antigen: not known.

Using immunoSEQ multiplex PCR, the repertoire was profiled, and TCRdb retains in-frame clones only, with some absent. Of 50,000 to 55,000 clones detected, more than 70% appear once; the ten largest clones hold about 1.5%. Germline V lookup: CDR1 SQVTM, CDR2 ANQGSEA. The CDR3 contains 11 residues. This sequence originates from an adult with an advanced solid tumor such as melanoma, head and neck, liver or kidney cancer. The material was CD4+ or CD8+ T cells sorted from blood, obtained in a trial of the OX40 agonist ivuxolimab. J is TRBJ2-2 and V is TRBV29-1; 7 bases fit TRBD2. The CDR3 DNA is TGCGGGGGGGCGAACACCGGGGAGCTGTTTTTT. Its protein product is CGGANTGELFF.